Listed below are T cell receptor beta chains from one sample, sequenced in a study of molecular identifiers for immune sequencing clone quantification. Using its own MiXCR run on the PCR reads, TCRdb lists one record per CDR3 protein. This sample yields about 97,000 distinct CDR3 sequences, of which 30% to 45% are seen a single time; 9.7% belongs to the top ten. The sequenced material came from naive CD8+ T cells from blood, with Jurkat cell RNA spiked in. These receptors came from a human donor in good health. Some libraries in this study had Jurkat cell RNA spiked in. The CDR3 runs from the conserved cysteine through the conserved F or W. D genes are given only for firm matches. For some rows the clone size is stated as once, few or many, or as a class when expanded; others skip it.

>few|NA|TRBV19|TRBJ2-2
CASSIIGSGELFF
TGTGCCAGTAGTATAATCGGTTCCGGGGAGCTGTTTTTT
>many|NA|TRBV10-2|TRBJ1-5
CASSWGGPQHF
TGCGCCAGCAGTTGGGGGGGGCCCCAGCATTTT
>NA|NA|TRBV7-9|TRBJ2-5
CASSLAPQYDRTQYF
TGTGCCAGCAGCTTAGCGCCACAGTACGATCGGACCCAGTACTTC
>many|NA|TRBV5-6|TRBJ2-7
CASSSGLVSYEQYF
TGTGCCAGCAGCTCTGGACTGGTCTCCTACGAGCAGTACTTC
>NA|NA|TRBV19|TRBJ2-7
CASSIAGVNYEQYF
TGTGCCAGTAGTATAGCTGGGGTGAACTACGAGCAGTACTTC
>few|NA|TRBV11-1|TRBJ2-5
CASSFSSGLLETQYF
TGTGCCAGCAGCTTTTCATCAGGGTTGCTAGAGACCCAGTACTTC
>NA|TRBD1|TRBV9|TRBJ2-3
CASSVVPTGSTDTQYF
TGTGCCAGCAGCGTAGTCCCGACAGGGAGCACAGATACGCAGTATTTT
>NA|NA|TRBV5-3|TRBJ2-7
CASSLEGPDGAQGYAQYF
TGTGCCAGCAGCTTGGAGGGGCCGGACGGGGCTCAAGGCTACGCGCAGTACTTC
>few|TRBD1|TRBV6-6|TRBJ1-5
CASGTGAEFNQPQHF
TGTGCCAGCGGGACAGGGGCAGAATTCAATCAGCCCCAGCATTTT
>few|TRBD2|TRBV20-1|TRBJ2-1
CSASYGRGVYEQFF
TGCAGTGCTAGCTACGGGAGGGGTGTCTATGAGCAGTTCTTC
>many|NA|TRBV6-1|TRBJ2-7
CASRQQGLSLDEQYF
TGTGCCAGCAGGCAACAGGGTCTCAGTTTGGACGAGCAGTACTTC
>few|NA|TRBV27|TRBJ1-6
CASRFSEGSGNSPLHF
TGTGCCAGCAGATTTTCAGAGGGAAGCGGTAATTCACCCCTCCACTTT
>NA|NA|TRBV10-3|TRBJ2-3
CAISESGGTTDTQYF
TGTGCCATCAGTGAGTCGGGCGGGACCACAGATACGCAGTATTTT
>NA|NA|TRBV7-8|TRBJ2-7
CASSSLGGSPYEQYF
TGTGCCAGCAGCTCCCTAGGAGGCTCCCCATACGAGCAGTACTTC
>many|NA|TRBV2|TRBJ1-1
CASSTPGYTEAFF
TGTGCCAGCAGCACCCCAGGTTACACTGAAGCTTTCTTT
>NA|NA|TRBV6-5|TRBJ1-5
CASSYSSTQPQHF
TGTGCAAGCAGTTACTCGAGTACCCAGCCCCAGCATTTT
>NA|NA|TRBV5-6|TRBJ1-5
CASSLDPGQLTGDQPQHF
TGTGCCAGCAGCTTGGACCCCGGACAGCTGACCGGGGATCAGCCCCAGCATTTT
>few|TRBD1|TRBV12-3/TRBV12-4|TRBJ1-5
CASSFGGGSGPQHF
TGTGCCAGCAGTTTCGGAGGGGGCAGCGGGCCCCAGCATTTT
>NA|TRBD1|TRBV9|TRBJ2-1
CASSAGGGFYNEQFF
TGTGCCAGCAGTGCAGGGGGCGGTTTTTACAATGAGCAGTTCTTC
>few|TRBD2|TRBV9|TRBJ2-2
CASSGVAGGVSGELFF
TGTGCCAGCAGCGGGGTAGCGGGAGGGGTTTCCGGGGAGCTGTTTTTT
>NA|TRBD2|TRBV27|TRBJ2-5
CASSLRGLGETQYF
TGTGCCAGCAGTTTAAGGGGACTAGGGGAGACCCAGTACTTC
>NA|NA|TRBV7-2|TRBJ1-5
CASRESGFSNQPQHF
TGTGCCAGCAGGGAGTCAGGATTTAGCAATCAGCCCCAGCATTTT
>NA|NA|TRBV5-1|TRBJ2-2
CASSYNRLNSANTGELFF
TGCGCCAGCAGCTATAATCGCCTCAACTCAGCGAACACCGGGGAGCTGTTTTTT
>NA|NA|TRBV4-3|TRBJ1-5
CASSQDRAGYQPQHF
TGCGCCAGCAGCCAAGATCGTGCGGGTTATCAGCCCCAGCATTTT